These 23 T cell receptor beta chains came from one sample sequenced in a study of cytomegalovirus exposure and HLA in healthy donors. The PCR ran on 60 Vbeta and 13 Jbeta primers. Only in-frame clones appear in the TCRdb table, and some are missing; sequencing was by immunoSEQ multiplex PCR. The sample holds some 98,000 clones; about four fifths are singletons and the top ten take 10%. Sequencing used PBMCs. These receptors all stem from a human donor in good health.

Only a few counts were recorded for this clone. V gene TRBV4-3 combines with J gene TRBJ2-7; 8 nucleotides align to TRBD2. CDR3 length: 16 amino acids. The J segment lost 6 bases and the V segment lost 1 base, leaving 11 bases of the junction unmatched. The germline CDR1 and CDR2 sequences are LGHNA and YSLEER. The CDR3 reads CASSQVVGSGVFEQYF. CDR3 nucleotide sequence: TGCGCCAGCAGCCAAGTAGTTGGTAGCGGGGTTTTCGAGCAGTACTTC.

This rearrangement joins TRBV13 to TRBJ2-2; weak D call: TRBD2 (5 bases). The germline gives CDR1 PRHDT, CDR2 FYEKMQ (reference sequence). V was shortened by 5 bases and J by 6 bases, with 10 bases between the two germline ends. This CDR3 is 13 amino acids long. CDR3: CASSPLGAGELFF. The CDR3 DNA reads TGTGCCAGCAGCCCCTTGGGAGCCGGGGAGCTGTTTTTT.

The J gene is TRBJ2-7, the V gene TRBV7-2; 8 bases are shared with TRBD1. V lost 4 bases to trimming and J lost 7 bases; unmatched junction nucleotides: 3. The germline gives CDR1 SGHTA, CDR2 FQGNSA. This CDR3 has 12 residues. This CDR3 reads CASSSRGREQYF. DNA for the CDR3: TGTGCCAGCAGCTCCAGGGGGCGGGAGCAGTACTTC.

The CDR3 loop reads CASSKASGTPYNEQFF. The CDR3 DNA is TGTGCCAGTAGTAAGGCTAGCGGGACCCCCTACAATGAGCAGTTCTTC. The rearrangement joins TRBV19 to TRBJ2-1; 9 bases map to TRBD2. V shed 4 bases and J 2 bases; nucleotides not matched to a gene: 6. The CDR3 covers 16 residues. Germline loops: CDR1 LNHDA, CDR2 SQIVND (reference sequence).

In this sample, this clone turned up a few times. The chain employs TRBV2 and TRBJ1-5, with 7 bases matching TRBD1. J was trimmed by 4 bases and V by 10 bases; bases with no gene match: 7. CDR1 is SNHLY, CDR2 FYNNEI, per germline. The CDR3 covers 13 residues. CDR3 DNA: TGTGCCACCCGACAGGGACGGAATCAGCCCCAGCATTTT. It yields the protein CATRQGRNQPQHF.

This sequence joins TRBV13 and TRBJ1-3, with a possible D match to TRBD1 (6 bases). This CDR3 is built from 15 residues. Germline V gene lookup returns CDR1 PRHDT and CDR2 FYEKMQ (reference sequence). Trimming left V 4 bases short and J 0 bases short, with 10 bases between. CDR3 loop: CASSYTGFSGNTIYF. The CDR3 DNA follows: TGTGCCAGCAGCTACACAGGGTTCTCTGGAAACACCATATATTTT.

This chain links TRBV6-4 with TRBJ2-5; TRBD2 aligns across 8 bases. The junction had 26 bases not matched to a gene; V was cut back by 7 bases and J by 4 bases. CDR1 MRHNA and CDR2 SNTAGT come from the germline V gene. The length of the CDR3 is 20 residues. CDR3 sequence (DNA): TGTGCCAGCAAAACTTGTATGCCTAGCGGGCACAGGAGTCACCCAGAGACCCAGTACTTC. It yields the protein CASKTCMPSGHRSHPETQYF.

This chain connects TRBV7-9 to TRBJ2-7; D perhaps matches TRBD2 (5 bases). Germline CDR1 SEHNR, CDR2 FQNEAQ (reference sequence). V was shortened by 11 bases and J by 7 bases, with 18 bases between the two germline ends. The CDR3 is 12 amino acids. CDR3 sequence (DNA): TGTGCCGTCCCCCGGGGTGGCCAAGAGCAGTACTTC. Translation: CAVPRGGQEQYF.

The CDR3, as DNA: TGTGCCAGTAGATACCGGGACAGGGGAGGCGGCTACACCTTC. This encodes CASRYRDRGGGYTF. The chain employs TRBV19 and TRBJ1-2, with 10 bases identical to TRBD1. With V trimmed by 6 bases and J by 8 bases, 9 bases remained unmatched. Germline lookup yields CDR1 LNHDA and CDR2 SQIVND (reference sequence). The length of the CDR3 is 14 residues.

The gene calls are TRBV4-1 and TRBJ2-3; 10 bases line up with TRBD1. The trim removed 6 bases at V and 0 bases at J, leaving 3 bases unmatched. The CDR3 runs 15 residues. CDR1 MGHRA and CDR2 YSYEKL come from the germline V gene. The CDR3 DNA sequence: TGCGCCAGCAGTCGGGACAGGGGAAGCACAGATACGCAGTATTTT. Amino acids: CASSRDRGSTDTQYF.

This clone was seen only a few times. V gene TRBV6-5 combines with J gene TRBJ1-3, with D uncertain. Germline V lookup: CDR1 MNHEY, CDR2 SVGAGI. This CDR3 region has 14 residues. V dropped 4 bases and J dropped 0 bases, with 7 bases sitting between them. The CDR3: CASSFQRSGNTIYF. Here the CDR3 DNA reads TGTGCCAGCAGTTTCCAGCGCTCTGGAAACACCATATATTTT.

This chain joins TRBV28 and TRBJ1-2; D possibly corresponds to TRBD1 (5 bases). This CDR3 region has 13 residues. V lost 10 bases and J lost 6, with 18 bases in between. Looked up from germline, CDR1 is MDHEN and CDR2 is SYDVKM. The CDR3 reads CANRDSVRDGYTF. The CDR3 DNA is TGTGCCAACCGGGACTCCGTTAGAGATGGCTACACCTTC.

V usage is TRBV19 and J usage is TRBJ1-4, with TRBD1 identical over 9 bases. This CDR3 is built from 15 residues. Germline CDR1 LNHDA, CDR2 SQIVND (reference sequence). With 6 bases clipped from V and 0 bases from J, the junction kept 2 bases outside the gene matches. CDR3 sequence: CASRDRGATNEKLFF. The CDR3 DNA is TGTGCCAGTAGGGACAGGGGCGCAACTAATGAAAAACTGTTTTTT.

This clone showed up just once. The chain joins TRBV23-1 to TRBJ2-5; D may be TRBD2 (6 bases). TRBV23-1 is noted as an ORF with a role that remains uncertain. The CDR3 is 12 amino acids. V shed 7 bases and J shed 2 bases, with 8 bases lying between them. The CDR3 reads CASTRGQETQYF. CDR3 nucleotides: TGCGCCAGCACCCGGGGGCAAGAGACCCAGTACTTC.

J is TRBJ1-3 and V is TRBV10-3; D is ambiguous. The CDR3 spans 13 residues. In germline, CDR1 is ENHRY, CDR2 SYGVKD. Trimming removed 0 bases at V and 4 bases at J, with 4 bases between. The CDR3 DNA follows: TGTGCCATCAGTGAGTCGAGCGGAAACACCATATATTTT. Its protein is CAISESSGNTIYF.

The CDR3 region has the DNA TGCGCCAGCAGCCAAGATTGGCAGGCGTCCTATAGCAATCAGCCCCAGCATTTT. It yields the protein CASSQDWQASYSNQPQHF. This rearrangement joins TRBV4-3 to TRBJ1-5, with D hard to call. CDR3 size: 18 residues. Germline values: CDR1 LGHNA, CDR2 YSLEER. The V gene lost 0 bases and the J gene lost 0 bases, with 15 bases spanning the gap.

The chain links TRBV18 to TRBJ1-5; TRBD1 is a possible D gene (6 bases). The CDR3 loop spans 15 amino acids. V was trimmed by 1 base and J by 2 bases, leaving 9 bases between them. Germline V gives CDR1 KGHSH, CDR2 LQKENI. CDR3 region: CASSPLDRRNQPQHF. The DNA for the CDR3 is TGTGCCAGCTCACCACTCGACAGGCGCAATCAGCCCCAGCATTTT.

The rearrangement uses TRBV6-1 and TRBJ1-5; no firm D call. This CDR3 region has 14 residues. V was pared by 0 bases and J by 5 bases, with 8 bases between. Looked up from germline, CDR1 is MNHNS and CDR2 is SASEGT. The CDR3 loop reads CASSEAGAYQPQHF. The CDR3, as DNA: TGTGCCAGCAGTGAAGCTGGAGCTTATCAGCCCCAGCATTTT.

The V and J genes are TRBV7-9 and TRBJ2-7; the D gene is possibly TRBD2 (6 bases). Germline V CDR1 and CDR2: SEHNR, FQNEAQ (reference sequence). The CDR3 is 15 amino acids. Trimming stripped 5 bases from V and 0 bases from J, with 14 bases between. The CDR3 bases are TGTGCCAGCAGCCGCGTGGCGGGACCCTCCTACGAGCAGTACTTC. Its translation is CASSRVAGPSYEQYF.

The rearrangement links TRBV2 to TRBJ2-6; tentatively, D is TRBD1 (6 bases). Per germline, CDR1 SNHLY and CDR2 FYNNEI. The CDR3 is 15 residues long. The V gene lost 3 bases and the J gene lost 4 bases, with 10 bases spanning the gap. The CDR3 spells CASSDWTAGANVLTF. The CDR3 DNA reads as TGTGCCAGCAGTGACTGGACAGCCGGGGCCAACGTCCTGACTTTC.

This clone was counted once. The genes are TRBV20-1 and TRBJ1-1, with unresolved D. V was shortened by 6 bases and J by 0 bases, with 5 bases between the two germline ends. CDR3 length equals 11 residues. Germline V gives CDR1 DFQATT, CDR2 SNEGSKA (reference sequence). The CDR3: CSALLNTEAFF. In DNA, the CDR3 is TGCAGTGCCCTCCTGAACACTGAAGCTTTCTTT.

The chain recombines TRBV6-4 with TRBJ2-2; D possibly corresponds to TRBD1 (6 bases). Germline-derived CDR1 and CDR2 are MRHNA and SNTAGT. The germline V and J ends were trimmed by 3 bases and 2 bases, with 7 bases remaining between them. The CDR3 contains 14 residues. CDR3 in amino acids: CASSEQGNTGELFF. DNA of the CDR3: TGTGCCAGCAGTGAACAGGGCAACACCGGGGAGCTGTTTTTT.

The rearrangement links TRBV4-3 to TRBJ1-2; 8 bases align to TRBD1. J was trimmed by 2 bases and V by 4 bases; bases with no gene match: 6. In germline, CDR1 is LGHNA, CDR2 YSLEER. The CDR3 extends over 15 amino acids. The CDR3 DNA reads TGCGCCAGCAGCCTCGGGGCAGGGGGCAACTATGGCTACACCTTC. It yields the protein CASSLGAGGNYGYTF.